Each of the 27 T cell receptor beta chains below was sequenced from the same sample in a study of shared clonotypes between healthy human individuals. Terminally differentiated effector memory CD45RA+ cells were excluded by CCR7 positive selection of CD45RO-negative cells. Assay used: immunoSEQ multiplex PCR; TCRdb lists only in-frame clones, some missing. The sample has about 2.1 million clones, 93% seen once. Sequences were obtained from naive CD8+ T cells from PBMCs. These receptors originate from a man between 18 and 29 years old in good health. Some clones in this sample may be carry-over from other donors' samples.

V and J are TRBV11-2 and TRBJ1-2; a weak D match, TRBD1 (5 bases). Per germline, CDR1 SGHAT and CDR2 FQNNGV. CDR3 length: 16 residues. Trimming removed 5 bases at V and 1 base at J, with 17 bases between. The CDR3: CASSLGHSQVNYGYTF. The CDR3 DNA reads as TGTGCCAGCAGCCTTGGACACAGCCAAGTTAACTATGGCTACACCTTC.

Points on this clone: The sample carries other DNA sequences with the same CDR3. The V and J genes are TRBV27 and TRBJ2-2; TRBD2 agrees at 9 bases. The CDR3 loop spans 14 amino acids. Germline lookup yields CDR1 MNHEY and CDR2 SMNVEV (reference sequence). The V segment lost 6 bases and the J segment 4 bases; nucleotides outside the gene matches: 3. In DNA form, the CDR3 reads TGTGCCAGCAGGCTAGCGGGATTCACCGGGGAGCTGTTTTTT. Translation: CASRLAGFTGELFF.

The chain is built from TRBV27 and TRBJ1-2; D is possibly TRBD1 (6 bases). Trimming took 7 bases from V and 4 from J, leaving 16 bases between them. The CDR3 has 14 residues. Germline CDR1 is MNHEY and CDR2 is SMNVEV (reference sequence). The CDR3 sequence: CASTPRGIGYGYTF. CDR3 DNA: TGTGCCAGCACCCCTAGGGGGATTGGCTATGGCTACACCTTC.

This clone came up a few times. The chain has TRBV7-3 and TRBJ2-1, with no clear D. V was pared by 2 bases and J by 4 bases, with 12 bases between. Germline assignment: CDR1 SGHTA and CDR2 FQGTGA. The CDR3 consists of 15 residues. The DNA for the CDR3 is TGTGCCAGCAGCTTAGAACTTCGCACGTACAATGAGCAGTTCTTC. Translating it yields CASSLELRTYNEQFF.

The V call is TRBV13, the J call TRBJ2-3; D uncertain. V gave up 4 bases and J gave up 2 bases, with 16 bases separating them. Germline CDR1 and CDR2: PRHDT and FYEKMQ (reference sequence). The CDR3 has 16 amino acids. DNA of the CDR3: TGTGCCAGCAGCTCCTGGGTCCTACTTGACACAGATACGCAGTATTTT. Its translation: CASSSWVLLDTDTQYF.

Worth noting for this clone: Other nucleotide sequences from this sample produce the same CDR3. V is TRBV9 and J is TRBJ2-7, with a tentative D call TRBD1 (5 bases). Germline assignment: CDR1 SGDLS and CDR2 YYNGEE. The V gene lost 2 bases and the J gene lost 0 bases, with 9 bases spanning the gap. This CDR3 contains 14 residues. CDR3 sequence (DNA): TGTGCCAGCAGCGTTGGGGCGGACTCCTACGAGCAGTACTTC. This codes for CASSVGADSYEQYF.

The count of this clone is one. This chain links TRBV13 with TRBJ2-7; D is possibly TRBD2 (6 bases). CDR3 length equals 12 residues. The V end was cut by 5 bases, the J end by 7 bases, with 12 bases between. CDR1 PRHDT and CDR2 FYEKMQ come from the germline V gene (reference sequence). This chain's CDR3 is CASSQSGGEQYF. CDR3 DNA: TGTGCCAGCAGCCAAAGTGGAGGGGAGCAGTACTTC.

This clone was detected once. The chain links TRBV7-6 to TRBJ2-7; TRBD2 aligns across 15 bases. Germline trimming cut 5 bases from V and 5 bases from J; bases unmatched to any gene: 10. CDR3 length: 17 amino acids. From germline, CDR1 is SGHVS and CDR2 FNYEAQ. CDR3 bases: TGTGCCAGCAGCCGGCCCGGACTAGCGGGAGGGCCACACGAGCAGTACTTC. This gives the protein CASSRPGLAGGPHEQYF.

CDR3 in amino acids: CASSLGVSGGGFYNEQFF. The CDR3 region has the DNA TGTGCCAGCAGTTTGGGGGTATCTGGAGGTGGGTTCTACAATGAGCAGTTCTTC. This chain joins TRBV27 and TRBJ2-1; either TRBD1 or TRBD2 may fit D (5 bases each). Germline V gene lookup returns CDR1 MNHEY and CDR2 SMNVEV (reference sequence). V dropped 3 bases and J dropped 3 bases, with 21 bases sitting between them. CDR3 length: 18 residues.

The rearrangement joins TRBV4-3 to TRBJ1-1; unclear D gene. V was pared by 4 bases and J by 2 bases, with 14 bases between. Germline CDR1 is LGHNA and CDR2 is YSLEER. This CDR3 contains 15 residues. The CDR3 here is CASSLGAPFNTEAFF. As DNA, the CDR3 is TGCGCCAGCAGCCTGGGCGCGCCTTTTAACACTGAAGCTTTCTTT.

Comment on this clone: Other DNA sequences of this sample code for an identical CDR3. J is TRBJ1-1 and V is TRBV27, with a tentative D call TRBD1 (5 bases). Germline V gene sequence: CDR1 MNHEY, CDR2 SMNVEV (reference sequence). Deletions cut 3 bases from V and 0 bases from J, with 11 bases between. This CDR3 is built from 15 residues. The CDR3 protein is CASSLGTGVNTEAFF. CDR3 DNA sequence: TGTGCCAGCAGTTTGGGGACCGGAGTGAACACTGAAGCTTTCTTT.

V gene TRBV5-1 combines with J gene TRBJ2-1; D is undetermined. Trimming stripped 2 bases from V and 0 bases from J, with 3 bases between. The CDR3 is made up of 13 amino acids. CDR1 and CDR2 from the germline V gene are SGHRS and YFSETQ. Written as DNA, the CDR3 is TGCGCCAGCAGCTTCTTCTCCTACAATGAGCAGTTCTTC. Amino acids: CASSFFSYNEQFF.

This sequence joins TRBV2 and TRBJ2-7; 7 bases match TRBD1. This CDR3 region has 15 residues. The germline CDR1 and CDR2 sequences are SNHLY and FYNNEI. Trimming cost V 4 bases and J 2 bases; bases outside gene matches: 8. DNA for the CDR3: TGTGCCAGCAGTGGGGGACAGCAAAACCCCTACGAGCAGTACTTC. This encodes CASSGGQQNPYEQYF.

The chain joins TRBV2 to TRBJ2-4, with 10 bases identical to TRBD1. V lost 10 bases, J lost 4 bases, and 10 bases stayed unmatched. The CDR3 runs 15 residues. Germline CDR1 reads SNHLY; CDR2 reads FYNNEI. CDR3 in amino acids: CAIQEGDRGKNIQYF. The CDR3 DNA is TGTGCCATCCAAGAGGGGGACAGGGGTAAAAACATTCAGTACTTC. The variable domain in full, with the rest retrieved from reference TRBV2 and TRBJ2-4, is EPEVTQTPSHQVTQMGQEVILRCVPISNHLYFYWYRQILGQKVEFLVSFYNNEISEKSEIFDDQFSVERPDGSNFTLKIRSTKLEDSAMYFCAIQEGDRGKNIQYFGAGTRLSVL.

The chain has TRBV28 and TRBJ2-1; perhaps TRBD2 as D (5 bases). Germline CDR1 and CDR2: MDHEN and SYDVKM. Trimming stripped 6 bases from V and 13 bases from J, with 25 bases between. The CDR3 sequence is 15 residues long. The CDR3 loop reads CASSRDMIGAREQFF. The CDR3 coding sequence is TGTGCCAGCAGCCGCGACATGATAGGAGCACGGGAACAGTTCTTC.

This chain connects TRBV5-6 to TRBJ2-7; TRBD2 matches 14 bases. The CDR3 runs to 17 residues. V shed 3 bases, J shed 2 bases, and the junction held 7 bases outside the gene matches. Germline V CDR1 and CDR2: SGHDT, YYEEEE. DNA for the CDR3: TGTGCCAGCAGCTCCAGGACTAGCGGGGGGTTCCCCTACGAGCAGTACTTC. Translated, it gives CASSSRTSGGFPYEQYF.

The chain links TRBV19 to TRBJ2-7; 10 positions agree with TRBD1. This CDR3 is 12 amino acids long. CDR1 is LNHDA and CDR2 is SQIVND in the germline V gene (reference sequence). Losses at the gene ends were 11 bases for V and 6 bases for J; bases not matched to a gene: 7. The CDR3 spells CAGRQGAGEQYF. CDR3 bases: TGTGCCGGCAGACAGGGGGCCGGCGAGCAGTACTTC.

The chain uses TRBV28 and TRBJ2-1; TRBD1 aligns across 7 bases. Germline V gene lookup returns CDR1 MDHEN and CDR2 SYDVKM. The CDR3 length is 15 residues. The trim removed 4 bases at V and 5 bases at J, leaving 8 bases unmatched. CDR3 loop: CASSSDRVGNNEQFF. The CDR3 DNA reads as TGTGCCAGCAGTTCTGACAGGGTAGGAAACAATGAGCAGTTCTTC. Variable domain in full (rest from reference TRBV28 and TRBJ2-1): DVKVTQSSRYLVKRTGEKVFLECVQDMDHENMFWYRQDPGLGLRLIYFSYDVKMKEKGDIPEGYSVSREKKERFSLILESASTNQTSMYLCASSSDRVGNNEQFFGPGTRLTVL.

This chain links TRBV5-1 with TRBJ2-1, with D hard to call. CDR3 length equals 13 residues. From germline, CDR1 is SGHRS and CDR2 YFSETQ. The germline V and J ends were trimmed by 0 bases and 9 bases, with 10 bases remaining between them. Written as DNA, the CDR3 is TGCGCCAGCAGCTTGGCTACGTCTGGTGAGCAGTTCTTC. It encodes CASSLATSGEQFF.

The count of this clone is one. The gene calls are TRBV15 and TRBJ1-2; D uncertain. Trimming removed 6 bases at V and 0 bases at J, with 11 bases between. The CDR3 totals 14 residues. CDR1 and CDR2 (germline): LNHNV, YYDKDF (reference sequence). The chain's CDR3 is CATSNGVANYGYTF. As DNA, the CDR3 is TGTGCCACCAGTAATGGGGTAGCTAACTATGGCTACACCTTC.

The CDR3 is CASTTGIGNYEQYF. The CDR3 nucleotides are TGTGCCAGCACCACGGGGATCGGAAACTACGAGCAGTACTTC. The gene calls are TRBV6-5 and TRBJ2-7, with D tentatively TRBD2 (5 bases). The V gene lost 7 bases and the J gene lost 3 bases, with 16 bases spanning the gap. Per germline, CDR1 MNHEY and CDR2 SVGAGI. This CDR3 is built from 14 residues.

The chain carries TRBV7-9 and TRBJ1-1; D is possibly TRBD1 (5 bases). V lost 4 bases and J 1 base, leaving 13 bases between the germline ends. From germline, CDR1 is SEHNR and CDR2 FQNEAQ (reference sequence). The CDR3 has 15 amino acids. The CDR3 nucleotides are TGTGCCAGCAGCTCCCGAAAGGGGTGGAACACTGAAGCTTTCTTT. Translated, it gives CASSSRKGWNTEAFF. The variable domain in full, completed from reference TRBV7-9 and TRBJ1-1, reads DTGVSQNPRHKITKRGQNVTFRCDPISEHNRLYWYRQTLGQGPEFLTYFQNEAQLEKSRLLSDRFSAERPKGSFSTLEIQRTEQGDSAMYLCASSSRKGWNTEAFFGQGTRLTVV.

The chain employs TRBV7-6 and TRBJ2-1, with 7 bases identical to TRBD2. J was trimmed by 6 bases and V by 3 bases; bases with no gene match: 8. CDR3 length: 15 residues. Per germline, CDR1 SGHVS and CDR2 FNYEAQ. The CDR3 sequence is CASSFTRDYGNEQFF. For the CDR3, the DNA is TGTGCCAGCAGCTTTACGAGGGACTATGGCAATGAGCAGTTCTTC.

The rearrangement links TRBV4-1 to TRBJ2-1, with 7 bases identical to TRBD2. The CDR3 spans 15 residues. Germline CDR1 MGHRA, CDR2 YSYEKL. Losses at the gene ends were 5 bases for V and 6 bases for J; bases not matched to a gene: 10. CDR3 amino acids: CASSGRAGEVNEQFF. The CDR3 nucleotides read TGCGCCAGCAGCGGTAGGGCGGGAGAAGTCAATGAGCAGTTCTTC.

The rearrangement uses TRBV5-1 and TRBJ1-1, with D maybe TRBD1 (6 bases). CDR3 length: 13 amino acids. Trimming shortened V by 4 bases and J by 7 bases, and 14 bases separated the two germline ends. Germline lookup yields CDR1 SGHRS and CDR2 YFSETQ. The CDR3 coding sequence is TGCGCCAGCAGCATAGCACAGGGCCGTGAAGCTTTCTTT. Translated, it gives CASSIAQGREAFF.

This clone is a singleton in its sample. The J gene is TRBJ2-1, the V gene TRBV5-6; 7 nucleotides match TRBD2. Trimming took 4 bases from V and 0 from J; bases not matched to a gene: 7. The CDR3 spans 16 residues. The germline CDR1 and CDR2 sequences are SGHDT and YYEEEE. The CDR3 loop reads CASSDTSVSSYNEQFF. Here the CDR3 DNA reads TGTGCCAGCAGCGATACTAGCGTAAGCTCCTACAATGAGCAGTTCTTC.

The chain uses TRBV27 and TRBJ2-3; the match to TRBD2 covers 9 bases. The CDR3 covers 16 residues. Germline CDR1 reads MNHEY; CDR2 reads SMNVEV (reference sequence). V was pared by 1 base and J by 5 bases, with 7 bases of the junction left unmatched. The CDR3, as DNA: TGTGCCAGCAGTTTATTTGGCGGGAGGGCCGGAGATACGCAGTATTTT. The encoded protein is CASSLFGGRAGDTQYF.